Given below is one T cell receptor (beta chain) in context. Its antigen is as yet unknown. The sample comes from a study of CD8 T cells in Susac syndrome. Random hexamers primed reverse transcription of about 0.5 to 1 ug RNA. TCRdb re-derived calls from the immunoSEQ multiplex PCR reads in MiXCR, one entry per CDR3 protein. The table lists around 110,000 distinct CDR3 sequences, approximately 95% of them singletons. Study outcomes and limitations: Total CD8+ repertoires held approximately 17 Susac-specific public clones, while CD8+ TEMRA repertoires held several. CD8+ clones in Susac expanded most in TEMRA cells and active patients.

This clonotype was obtained from a human donor with Susac syndrome. Sequences were obtained from CD8+ T cells from PBMCs.

CDR3 sequence (DNA): TGTGCCAGCAGCTTAGGCGGTCAGGGTTGGATCACCGGGGAGCTGTTTTTT. Encoded protein: CASSLGGQGWITGELFF. The chain links TRBV13 to TRBJ2-2; TRBD1 might be the D (5 bases). V lost 0 bases and J lost 4, with 15 bases in between. Germline-derived CDR1 and CDR2 are PRHDT and FYEKMQ (reference sequence). This CDR3 has 17 residues.